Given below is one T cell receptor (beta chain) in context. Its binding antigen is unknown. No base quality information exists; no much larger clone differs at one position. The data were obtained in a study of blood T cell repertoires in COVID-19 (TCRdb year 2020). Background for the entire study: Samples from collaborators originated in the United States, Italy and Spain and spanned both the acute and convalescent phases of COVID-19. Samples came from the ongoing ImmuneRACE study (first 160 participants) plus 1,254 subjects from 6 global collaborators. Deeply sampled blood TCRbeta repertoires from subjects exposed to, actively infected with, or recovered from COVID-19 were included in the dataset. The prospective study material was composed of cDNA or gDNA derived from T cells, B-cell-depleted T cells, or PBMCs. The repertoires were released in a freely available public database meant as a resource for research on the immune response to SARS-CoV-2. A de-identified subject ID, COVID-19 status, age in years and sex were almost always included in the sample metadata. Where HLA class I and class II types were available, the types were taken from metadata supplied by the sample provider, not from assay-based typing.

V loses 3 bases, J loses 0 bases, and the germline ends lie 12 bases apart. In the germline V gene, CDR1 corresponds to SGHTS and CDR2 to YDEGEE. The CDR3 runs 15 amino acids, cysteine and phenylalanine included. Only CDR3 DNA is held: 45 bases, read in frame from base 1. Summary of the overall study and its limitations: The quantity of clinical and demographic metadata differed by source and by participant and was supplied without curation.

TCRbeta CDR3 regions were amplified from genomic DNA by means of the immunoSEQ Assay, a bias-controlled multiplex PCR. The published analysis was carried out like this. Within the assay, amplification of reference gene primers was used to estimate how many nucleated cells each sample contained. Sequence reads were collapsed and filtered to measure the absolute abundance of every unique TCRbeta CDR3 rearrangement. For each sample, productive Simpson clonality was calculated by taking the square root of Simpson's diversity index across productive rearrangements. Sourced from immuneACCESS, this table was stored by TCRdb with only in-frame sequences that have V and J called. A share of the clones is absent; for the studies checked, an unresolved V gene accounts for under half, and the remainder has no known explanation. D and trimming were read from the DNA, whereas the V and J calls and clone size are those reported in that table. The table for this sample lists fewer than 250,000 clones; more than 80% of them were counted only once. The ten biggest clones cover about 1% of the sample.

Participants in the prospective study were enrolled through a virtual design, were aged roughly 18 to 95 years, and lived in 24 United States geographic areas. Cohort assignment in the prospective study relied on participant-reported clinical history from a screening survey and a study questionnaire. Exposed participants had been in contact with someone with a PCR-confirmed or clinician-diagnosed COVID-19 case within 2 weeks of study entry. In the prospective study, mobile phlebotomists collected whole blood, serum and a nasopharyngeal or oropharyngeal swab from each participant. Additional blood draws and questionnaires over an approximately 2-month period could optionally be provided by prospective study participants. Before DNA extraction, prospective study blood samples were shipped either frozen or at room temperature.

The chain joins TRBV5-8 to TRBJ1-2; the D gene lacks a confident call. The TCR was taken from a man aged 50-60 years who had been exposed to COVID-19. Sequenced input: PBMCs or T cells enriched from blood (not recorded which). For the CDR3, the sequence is CASSSPPRSNYGYTF. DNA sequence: TGTGCCAGCAGCTCCCCCCCCAGATCTAACTATGGCTACACCTTC. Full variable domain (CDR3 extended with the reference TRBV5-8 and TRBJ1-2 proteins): EAGVTQSPTHLIKTRGQQATLRCSPISGHTSVYWYQQALGLGLQFLLWYDEGEERNRGNFPPRFSGRQFPNYSSELNVNALELEDSALYLCASSSPPRSNYGYTFGSGTRLTVV.